This entry lists 23 T cell receptor beta chains sequenced from one sample in a study of human T cells and chemical hapten exposure. As to time point: healthy volunteer bleed at 6 weeks. Total RNA was isolated from whole blood that had not been fractionated. TCRdb independently ran MiXCR on the RACE reads; one entry per CDR3 protein. The table records about 65,000 distinct CDR3 sequences, around 6.1% of them present only once. The sequencing input was whole blood. All receptors derive from a female donor in good health. Some clones in this sample may be carry-over from other donors' samples.

This clonotype was seen a few times. The rearrangement joins TRBV3-1 to TRBJ1-1; D is ambiguous. The length of the CDR3 is 12 residues. Germline V gene sequence: CDR1 LGHDT, CDR2 YNNKEL (reference sequence). V lost 2 bases and J lost 7, with 8 bases in between. CDR3 bases: TGTGCCAGCAGCCAAAAAGGTTTTGAAGCTTTCTTT. It codes for CASSQKGFEAFF.

The chain joins TRBV10-3 to TRBJ2-3; a possible D gene is TRBD2 (5 bases). V was cut by 3 bases and J by 0 bases, with 13 bases left in between. The CDR3 contains 16 residues. Germline CDR1 and CDR2: ENHRY and SYGVKD. The CDR3, as DNA: TGTGCCATCAGTGACGGGAAGGCTAGCAGCACAGATACGCAGTATTTT. The encoded protein is CAISDGKASSTDTQYF.

This clonotype was picked up a small number of times. This chain uses TRBV12-3 or TRBV12-4 with TRBJ2-3; no reliable D call. Deletions cut 3 bases from V and 6 bases from J, with 10 bases between. The CDR3 runs to 13 residues. CDR3 nucleotide sequence: TGTGCCAGCAGTTTGACCCGATGGGATACGCAGTATTTT. The encoded protein is CASSLTRWDTQYF.

This clonotype showed up just a few times. CDR3 in DNA: TGTGCCAGCAGCATAAATGACAGGTCCGGCTACGAGCAGTACTTC. Its translation: CASSINDRSGYEQYF. The chain links TRBV7-2 to TRBJ2-7; possibly TRBD1 for D (6 bases). There are 15 residues in the CDR3. In germline, CDR1 is SGHTA, CDR2 FQGNSA. Trimming left V 5 bases short and J 3 bases short, with 17 bases between.

This chain connects TRBV12-3 or TRBV12-4 to TRBJ2-1, with D tentatively TRBD1 (6 bases). This CDR3 contains 14 residues. Trimming left V 3 bases short and J 7 bases short, with 13 bases between. The CDR3 loop is CASSFRTVINEQFF. The CDR3 DNA reads TGTGCCAGCAGTTTCCGGACAGTCATAAATGAGCAGTTCTTC.

This clonotype has at least ten counts. This chain connects TRBV20-1 to TRBJ1-5; D may be TRBD1 (5 bases). There are 18 residues in the CDR3. V was cut by 2 bases and J by 3 bases, with 23 bases left in between. CDR1 and CDR2 from the germline V gene are DFQATT and SNEGSKA (reference sequence). The CDR3, as DNA: TGCAGTGCTAGACTAAGACTTACAGGTACGACCAACAATCAGCCCCAGCATTTT. Amino acids: CSARLRLTGTTNNQPQHF.

As for this clonotype: One base away lies a much larger clone, so this may be a sequencing read error. The chain uses TRBV10-3 and TRBJ2-7, with D possibly matching TRBD2 (6 bases). V was pared by 10 bases and J by 0 bases, with 10 bases between. The germline V gene has CDR1 ENHRY and CDR2 SYGVKD. The CDR3 runs to 12 residues. The CDR3 bases are TGTGCCAACAGGCGGGACTCCTACGAGCAGTACTTC. This codes for CANRRDSYEQYF.

The V and J genes are TRBV7-9 and TRBJ1-5; TRBD1 aligns across 9 bases. This CDR3 has 15 residues. Germline V lookup: CDR1 SEHNR, CDR2 FQNEAQ (reference sequence). J gave up 8 bases and V 3 bases, and 8 bases lay outside the gene matches. The CDR3 loop reads CASSLRGQGGEPQHF. The CDR3, as DNA: TGTGCCAGCAGCTTGAGGGGACAGGGCGGGGAGCCCCAGCATTTT. The whole variable domain, filled in from reference TRBV7-9 and TRBJ1-5, reads DTGVSQNPRHKITKRGQNVTFRCDPISEHNRLYWYRQTLGQGPEFLTYFQNEAQLEKSRLLSDRFSAERPKGSFSTLEIQRTEQGDSAMYLCASSLRGQGGEPQHFGDGTRLSIL.

This clonotype was counted between two and nine times. V usage is TRBV12-3 or TRBV12-4 and J usage is TRBJ1-5; TRBD1 is a possible D gene (5 bases). Trimming stripped 3 bases from V and 0 bases from J, with 12 bases between. CDR3 size: 16 residues. The CDR3 DNA follows: TGTGCCAGCAGTTTTGAAGGGGTGTATAGCAATCAGCCCCAGCATTTT. Translation: CASSFEGVYSNQPQHF.

At least ten counts were recorded for this clonotype. The chain joins TRBV12-3 or TRBV12-4 to TRBJ2-1, with D unclear. The CDR3 loop spans 11 amino acids. The V gene lost 6 bases and the J gene lost 7 bases, with 7 bases spanning the gap. The CDR3 coding sequence is TGTGCCAGCAGCCGGCAGAATGAGCAGTTCTTC. Its translation: CASSRQNEQFF.

The CDR3 here is CASSQDRVHNEKLFF. CDR3 nucleotide sequence: TGTGCCAGCAGCCAGGACAGGGTTCATAATGAAAAACTGTTTTTT. The V and J genes are TRBV7-9 and TRBJ1-4; TRBD1 aligns across 8 bases. The junction had 6 bases not matched to a gene; V was cut back by 5 bases and J by 4 bases. Germline CDR1 is SEHNR and CDR2 is FQNEAQ (reference sequence). CDR3 length: 15 amino acids.

The table lists this clonotype with many counts. The chain is built from TRBV12-5 and TRBJ1-5; D remains ambiguous. Trimming pared 5 bases from V and 7 bases from J, leaving 9 bases between. Germline V gene sequence: CDR1 LGHNT, CDR2 FRNRAP. CDR3 size: 12 residues. DNA of the CDR3: TGTGCTAGTGGTGCCCTGCTACAGCCCCAGCATTTT. Amino acid sequence: CASGALLQPQHF.

This clonotype came up many times. The gene calls are TRBV11-1 and TRBJ1-3; 7 bases fit TRBD1. CDR1 SGHAT and CDR2 FQDESV come from the germline V gene (reference sequence). There are 15 residues in the CDR3. V shed 5 bases, J shed 3 bases, and the junction held 7 bases outside the gene matches. CDR3 sequence: CASSANRGIGNTIYF. CDR3 DNA: TGTGCCAGCAGCGCTAACAGGGGCATTGGAAACACCATATATTTT.

This clonotype was counted at least ten times. The rearrangement uses TRBV9 and TRBJ2-5, with TRBD2 matching 8 bases. Germline V gene lookup returns CDR1 SGDLS and CDR2 YYNGEE. The junction had 6 bases not matched to a gene; V was cut back by 0 bases and J by 2 bases. The CDR3 spans 16 residues. Written as DNA, the CDR3 is TGTGCCAGCAGCGTAGGAGGTAGCGGGATTCAAGAGACCCAGTACTTC. Its protein product is CASSVGGSGIQETQYF.

This clonotype appeared many times. The rearrangement uses TRBV25-1 and TRBJ2-1; 8 bases are a match to TRBD2. The trim removed 4 bases at V and 1 base at J, leaving 3 bases unmatched. CDR1 is MGHDK and CDR2 is SYGVNS in the germline V gene. CDR3 length: 15 amino acids. The CDR3 region is CASSGAGGSYNEQFF. CDR3 nucleotide sequence: TGTGCCAGCAGTGGTGCGGGGGGATCCTACAATGAGCAGTTCTTC.

This clonotype was observed at least ten times. The chain couples TRBV7-9 to TRBJ2-4; D is possibly TRBD1 or TRBD2 (5 bases each). The CDR3 totals 16 residues. V was shortened by 5 bases and J by 0 bases, with 14 bases between the two germline ends. CDR1 SEHNR and CDR2 FQNEAQ come from the germline V gene (reference sequence). CDR3 bases: TGTGCCAGCAGCGTAGGGGCGGGCTTAGCCAAAAACATTCAGTACTTC. Protein: CASSVGAGLAKNIQYF.

There are many counts of this clonotype. This chain uses TRBV18 with TRBJ2-7; TRBD2 matches at 10 bases. The length of the CDR3 is 15 residues. V gave up 4 bases and J gave up 3 bases; unmatched junction bases: 6. CDR1 is KGHSH, CDR2 LQKENI, per germline. The CDR3 bases are TGTGCCAGCTCACACCGGACTAGCGGTAGCTACGAGCAGTACTTC. Amino acids: CASSHRTSGSYEQYF.

This clonotype occurred many times. The chain recombines TRBV29-1 with TRBJ2-1; D is possibly TRBD1 or TRBD2 (6 bases each). This CDR3 has 12 amino acids. Germline CDR1 SQVTM, CDR2 ANQGSEA. V dropped 4 bases and J dropped 7 bases, with 11 bases sitting between them. As DNA, the CDR3 is TGCAGCGTTGGGGGGGCTAGGAATGAGCAGTTCTTC. The encoded protein is CSVGGARNEQFF.

This clonotype has ten or more counts. The J gene is TRBJ2-3, the V gene TRBV29-1, with TRBD2 matching over 10 bases. This CDR3 has 15 residues. The germline gives CDR1 SQVTM, CDR2 ANQGSEA. V was pared by 3 bases and J by 2 bases, with 5 bases of the junction left unmatched. Here the CDR3 DNA reads TGCAGCGTTGATCTAGCGGGAGAGGTCACAGATACGCAGTATTTT. Its protein product is CSVDLAGEVTDTQYF.

V and J are TRBV30 and TRBJ2-1, with 7 bases lining up with TRBD1. The CDR3 runs 15 residues. Per the germline V gene, CDR1 is GTSNPN and CDR2 is SVGIG (reference sequence). Trimming took 4 bases from V and 8 from J; bases not matched to a gene: 14. The CDR3 sequence is CAWTRRGGLGDEQFF. As DNA, the CDR3 is TGTGCCTGGACCCGGAGAGGGGGCCTCGGGGATGAGCAGTTCTTC.

As to this clonotype: A clone one base away is much larger, so this may be a read error. The chain employs TRBV20-1 and TRBJ1-2; D is perhaps TRBD1 (5 bases). V lost 7 bases, J lost 8 bases, and 17 bases lay in between. Germline assignment: CDR1 DFQATT and CDR2 SNEGSKA (reference sequence). The CDR3 is made up of 12 amino acids. CDR3 DNA sequence: TGCAGTGGTAGGCCCGGGGGGGTCGGCTACACCTTC. Encoded protein: CSGRPGGVGYTF.

This clonotype was counted ten times or more. The chain combines TRBV29-1 with TRBJ2-2; 9 bases match TRBD1. Looked up from germline, CDR1 is SQVTM and CDR2 is ANQGSEA. The CDR3 consists of 15 residues. V gave up 6 bases and J gave up 1 base; unmatched junction bases: 6. The CDR3, as DNA: TGCAGCGTAGTTCCGGGACAGGGGAACACCGGGGAGCTGTTTTTT. Amino acid sequence: CSVVPGQGNTGELFF.

This clonotype occurred a few times. The rearrangement links TRBV19 to TRBJ2-2; TRBD2 aligns across 8 bases. Germline V CDR1 and CDR2: LNHDA, SQIVND (reference sequence). This CDR3 comprises 14 residues. With V trimmed by 5 bases and J by 1 base, 0 bases remained unmatched. The CDR3 reads CASSAGGNTGELFF. CDR3 in DNA: TGTGCCAGTAGTGCGGGAGGGAACACCGGGGAGCTGTTTTTT. The variable domain in full, with the rest retrieved from reference TRBV19 and TRBJ2-2, is DGGITQSPKYLFRKEGQNVTLSCEQNLNHDAMYWYRQDPGQGLRLIYYSQIVNDFQKGDIAEGYSVSREKKESFPLTVTSAQKNPTAFYLCASSAGGNTGELFFGEGSRLTVL.